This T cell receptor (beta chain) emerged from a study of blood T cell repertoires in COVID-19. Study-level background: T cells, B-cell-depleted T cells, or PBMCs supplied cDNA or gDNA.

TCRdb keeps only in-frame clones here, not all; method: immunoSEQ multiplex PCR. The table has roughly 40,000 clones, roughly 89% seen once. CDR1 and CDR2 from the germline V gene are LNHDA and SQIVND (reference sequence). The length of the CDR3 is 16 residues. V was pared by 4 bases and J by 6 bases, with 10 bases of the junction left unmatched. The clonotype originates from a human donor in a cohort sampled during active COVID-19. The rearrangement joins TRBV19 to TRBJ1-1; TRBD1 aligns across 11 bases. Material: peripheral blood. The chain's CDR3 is CASSTRTGGERAEAFF. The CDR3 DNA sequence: TGTGCCAGTAGTACTCGGACAGGGGGCGAACGAGCTGAAGCTTTCTTT.